This T cell receptor beta chain was identified in a study of OX40 agonist ivuxolimab in advanced cancers. Produced via immunoSEQ multiplex PCR; TCRdb's table is partial and in-frame only. The sample contains just under 65,000 clones, 85% to 90% of which appear only once. The junction had 9 bases not matched to a gene; V was cut back by 5 bases and J by 9 bases. The CDR3 loop spans 13 amino acids. Germline V gives CDR1 KGHSH, CDR2 LQKENI. Sample: CD4+ or CD8+ T cells sorted from blood, taken in a trial of the OX40 agonist ivuxolimab. The rearrangement links TRBV18 to TRBJ1-1; TRBD1 matches 7 bases. The clonotype comes from an adult with an advanced solid tumor such as melanoma, head and neck, liver or kidney cancer. The CDR3 region has the DNA TGTGCCAGCTCAAAAGGGCCAAGGGGGCAAGCTTTCTTT. It translates to CASSKGPRGQAFF.